The next 25 T cell receptor beta chains were all read from a single sample in a study of blood T cell repertoires in COVID-19. TCRdb keeps only in-frame clones here, not all; method: immunoSEQ multiplex PCR. Of 270,000 or so clones listed, approximately 91% were seen once; the top ten hold 0.94%. Sequenced sample: peripheral blood. The receptors shown here come from a woman between 35 and 50 years old who had recovered from COVID-19.

This clone was seen only once. The chain is built from TRBV30 and TRBJ1-4; D is ambiguous. Germline V lookup: CDR1 GTSNPN, CDR2 SVGIG (reference sequence). Trimming pared 5 bases from V and 7 bases from J, leaving 11 bases between. The CDR3 length is 12 residues. CDR3 nucleotides: TGTGCCTGGTCGAAACAAACTGAAAAACTGTTTTTT. Protein product: CAWSKQTEKLFF.

This clone was recorded only once. The chain links TRBV30 to TRBJ1-1; unclear D gene. This CDR3 contains 13 residues. The germline gives CDR1 GTSNPN, CDR2 SVGIG (reference sequence). Trimming cost V 8 bases and J 1 base, with 14 bases left between them. CDR3 sequence (DNA): TGTGCCCGCCGACGAGCGCCGAACACTGAAGCTTTCTTT. Translated, it gives CARRRAPNTEAFF.

The gene calls are TRBV7-6 and TRBJ2-1; 11 bases align to TRBD2. V shed 6 bases and J 6 bases; nucleotides not matched to a gene: 4. CDR1 is SGHVS, CDR2 FNYEAQ, per germline. The CDR3 extends over 14 amino acids. For the CDR3, the DNA is TGTGCCAGCAGTGGACTAGCGGGTGCCAATGAGCAGTTCTTC. This gives the protein CASSGLAGANEQFF.

The V gene is TRBV19, the J gene TRBJ2-5, with 9 bases matching TRBD1. CDR1 and CDR2 from the germline V gene are LNHDA and SQIVND (reference sequence). This CDR3 comprises 15 residues. V shed 6 bases and J 2 bases; nucleotides not matched to a gene: 7. CDR3 loop: CASRGTGTSQETQYF. CDR3 DNA: TGTGCCAGTAGAGGGACAGGGACAAGTCAAGAGACCCAGTACTTC.

V gene TRBV5-8 combines with J gene TRBJ2-1; TRBD1 might be the D (5 bases). Germline V gives CDR1 SGHTS, CDR2 YDEGEE. Trimming removed 6 bases at V and 9 bases at J, with 10 bases between. The length of the CDR3 is 11 residues. CDR3 in DNA: TGTGCCAGCATCAGGGCAGGTGAGCAGTTCTTC. Its protein is CASIRAGEQFF.

This clone was counted a few times. The genes are TRBV3-1 (or the pseudogene TRBV3-2) and TRBJ2-7; 7 bases are shared with TRBD2. CDR3 length: 16 residues. Germline-derived CDR1 and CDR2 are LGHDT and YNNKEL (reference sequence). J was trimmed by 2 bases and V by 4 bases; bases with no gene match: 11. In nucleotides, the CDR3 is TGTGCCAGCAGCCGCTCGGCTAGCGGAGGGGCCTACGAGCAGTACTTC. Amino acids: CASSRSASGGAYEQYF.

The rearrangement uses TRBV29-1 and TRBJ2-5, with 9 bases identical to TRBD1. CDR3 length: 13 amino acids. Germline CDR1 and CDR2: SQVTM and ANQGSEA. After removal of 7 bases from V and 5 bases from J, the junction contained 8 bases not matched to a gene. CDR3: CSARTGDRETQYF. The CDR3 region has the DNA TGCAGCGCCCGGACAGGGGATAGGGAGACCCAGTACTTC. Together with reference TRBV29-1 and TRBJ2-5, the CDR3 gives the full variable domain: SAVISQKPSRDICQRGTSLTIQCQVDSQVTMMFWYRQQPGQSLTLIATANQGSEATYESGFVIDKFPISRPNLTFSTLTVSNMSPEDSSIYLCSARTGDRETQYFGPGTRLLVL.

The rearrangement links TRBV27 to TRBJ2-4; a possible D gene is TRBD1 (6 bases). CDR1 MNHEY and CDR2 SMNVEV come from the germline V gene (reference sequence). The V gene lost 2 bases and the J gene lost 1 base, with 12 bases spanning the gap. The CDR3 runs to 16 residues. The CDR3, as DNA: TGTGCCAGCAGTTTACAGGGGTCTGTGGCCAAAAACATTCAGTACTTC. This gives the protein CASSLQGSVAKNIQYF.

This clone occurred once. The rearrangement uses TRBV29-1 and TRBJ1-2, with 9 bases fitting TRBD1. The V segment lost 3 bases and the J segment 6 bases; nucleotides outside the gene matches: 14. Germline V gene lookup returns CDR1 SQVTM and CDR2 ANQGSEA. The CDR3 consists of 16 residues. As DNA, the CDR3 is TGCAGCGTTGAGCGGGGATCAGGACAGGGGTGGGATGGCTACACCTTC. It codes for CSVERGSGQGWDGYTF.

The chain employs TRBV7-9 and TRBJ2-3; TRBD2 matches 7 bases. V gave up 4 bases and J gave up 0 bases; unmatched junction bases: 7. CDR1 is SEHNR and CDR2 is FQNEAQ in the germline V gene (reference sequence). The CDR3 totals 16 residues. Here the CDR3 DNA reads TGTGCCAGCAGCTCGCTCGGACTAGTTAGCACAGATACGCAGTATTTT. The encoded protein is CASSSLGLVSTDTQYF.

V is TRBV7-6 and J is TRBJ2-3, with D unresolved. The CDR3 covers 15 residues. Germline-derived CDR1 and CDR2 are SGHVS and FNYEAQ. The V and J ends lost 2 bases and 0 bases respectively, with 9 bases between them. The chain's CDR3 is CASSLLPSSTDTQYF. The CDR3 DNA follows: TGTGCCAGCAGCTTACTCCCTTCTAGCACAGATACGCAGTATTTT.

This rearrangement joins TRBV5-1 to TRBJ1-1; 8 nucleotides match TRBD1. Germline trimming cut 5 bases from V and 4 bases from J; bases unmatched to any gene: 7. Germline CDR1 reads SGHRS; CDR2 reads YFSETQ. This CDR3 spans 14 amino acids. The CDR3 DNA follows: TGCGCCAGCAGGACGGGACAGGAGGGCACTGAAGCTTTCTTT. This codes for CASRTGQEGTEAFF.

The chain combines TRBV7-3 with TRBJ1-1, with D perhaps TRBD1 (5 bases). Germline loops: CDR1 SGHTA, CDR2 FQGTGA. The CDR3 is made up of 16 amino acids. The V gene lost 1 base and the J gene lost 4 bases, with 16 bases spanning the gap. Here the CDR3 DNA reads TGTGCCAGCAGCTTAATAGGAGGGGCGCGGGGCACTGAAGCTTTCTTT. It is translated as CASSLIGGARGTEAFF.

The V call is TRBV7-2, the J call TRBJ2-7; D possibly corresponds to TRBD2 (5 bases). The CDR3 consists of 14 residues. V was cut by 8 bases and J by 0 bases, with 14 bases left in between. Germline V gene data show CDR1 as SGHTA and CDR2 as FQGNSA. Written as DNA, the CDR3 is TGTGCCAGCTCCGGACGGACTCCCTCCTACGAGCAGTACTTC. Translation gives CASSGRTPSYEQYF.

J is TRBJ2-1 and V is TRBV9, with D possibly matching TRBD1 (5 bases). Trimming took 4 bases from V and 5 from J, leaving 16 bases between them. This CDR3 is 15 amino acids long. The germline CDR1 and CDR2 sequences are SGDLS and YYNGEE. Here the CDR3 DNA reads TGTGCCAGCAGCCCAGAGCCAGGGAAAGACAATGAGCAGTTCTTC. Translating gives CASSPEPGKDNEQFF.

The CDR3 sequence: CASRTTDRSGYTF. The CDR3, as DNA: TGTGCCAGCAGGACGACAGATCGGAGTGGCTACACCTTC. This chain connects TRBV12-3 or TRBV12-4 to TRBJ1-2; D is perhaps TRBD1 (5 bases). V was clipped by 6 bases and J by 7 bases, with 15 bases between them. This CDR3 contains 13 residues.

The V call is TRBV19, the J call TRBJ2-5; 7 nucleotides agree with TRBD1. The V gene's germline CDR1 is LNHDA and CDR2 SQIVND (reference sequence). CDR3 length equals 14 residues. V lost 5 bases to trimming and J lost 7 bases; unmatched junction nucleotides: 10. CDR3 in DNA: TGTGCCAGTAGTGGAGACAGGGCGTTCGGGACCCAGTACTTC. This gives the protein CASSGDRAFGTQYF.

On this clone: Other DNA sequences in the sample encode the same CDR3. The rearrangement joins TRBV10-3 to TRBJ2-2; 7 bases align to TRBD2. Germline V gene lookup returns CDR1 ENHRY and CDR2 SYGVKD. CDR3 length equals 16 residues. J was trimmed by 2 bases and V by 0 bases; bases with no gene match: 3. The CDR3: CAISESPSGNTGELFF. CDR3 nucleotide sequence: TGTGCCATCAGTGAGTCCCCTAGCGGAAACACCGGGGAGCTGTTTTTT.

This chain connects TRBV5-8 to TRBJ2-7, with unresolved D. Deletions cut 5 bases from V and 13 bases from J, with 22 bases between. From germline, CDR1 is SGHTS and CDR2 YDEGEE. CDR3 length equals 13 residues. CDR3 sequence: CASSTDTTDECYF. Here the CDR3 DNA reads TGTGCCAGCAGTACTGATACTACCGACGAGTGTTACTTC.

Turning to this clone: The sample contains more than one DNA sequence encoding this CDR3. V usage is TRBV5-4 and J usage is TRBJ1-5, with unresolved D. V was shortened by 4 bases and J by 3 bases, with 8 bases between the two germline ends. Germline CDR1 SGHNT, CDR2 YYREEE (reference sequence). CDR3 length: 13 residues. The CDR3 region has the DNA TGTGCCAGCAGCCCAGGACTCAATCAGCCCCAGCATTTT. This encodes CASSPGLNQPQHF. Using reference TRBV5-4 and TRBJ1-5 for the parts outside the CDR3, the full variable domain is ETGVTQSPTHLIKTRGQQVTLRCSSQSGHNTVSWYQQALGQGPQFIFQYYREEENGRGNFPPRFSGLQFPNYSSELNVNALELDDSALYLCASSPGLNQPQHFGDGTRLSIL.

This clone was detected only a few times. The chain is built from TRBV5-5 and TRBJ1-5, with a possible D match to TRBD1 (5 bases). Germline V gene sequence: CDR1 SGHKS, CDR2 YYEKEE (reference sequence). Trimming removed 4 bases at V and 4 bases at J, with 9 bases between. The length of the CDR3 is 13 residues. The CDR3 region is CASSLTENQPQHF. Here the CDR3 DNA reads TGTGCCAGCAGCCTGACAGAGAATCAGCCCCAGCATTTT. The whole variable domain, remainder taken from reference TRBV5-5 and TRBJ1-5, is DAGVTQSPTHLIKTRGQQVTLRCSPISGHKSVSWYQQVLGQGPQFIFQYYEKEERGRGNFPDRFSARQFPNYSSELNVNALLLGDSALYLCASSLTENQPQHFGDGTRLSIL.

J is TRBJ1-2 and V is TRBV28; no definite D call. Trimming cost V 5 bases and J 5 bases, with 21 bases left between them. The CDR3 contains 16 residues. CDR1 is MDHEN and CDR2 is SYDVKM in the germline V gene. The chain's CDR3 is CASSPPGGGGWYGYTF. CDR3 bases: TGTGCCAGCAGTCCCCCCGGAGGAGGCGGGTGGTATGGCTACACCTTC.

The chain recombines TRBV2 with TRBJ1-3; 7 nucleotides agree with TRBD1. The germline V gene has CDR1 SNHLY and CDR2 FYNNEI. With V trimmed by 8 bases and J by 2 bases, 3 bases remained unmatched. The CDR3 length is 13 residues. CDR3 nucleotides: TGTGCCAGCGATGACAGGGCTGGAAACACCATATATTTT. As protein: CASDDRAGNTIYF.

This chain connects TRBV28 to TRBJ1-1; 9 positions agree with TRBD1. CDR1 is MDHEN and CDR2 is SYDVKM in the germline V gene. Losses at the gene ends were 6 bases for V and 8 bases for J; bases not matched to a gene: 16. The CDR3 contains 16 residues. The CDR3 DNA follows: TGTGCCAGCAGAGACGCCGGGACAGGGAAAGGACACGAAGCTTTCTTT. Encoded protein: CASRDAGTGKGHEAFF.

This sequence joins TRBV12-3 or TRBV12-4 and TRBJ2-7, with D unresolved. With 3 bases removed from V and 7 bases from J, the gap between germline ends came to 13 bases. CDR3 length: 13 amino acids. The CDR3 DNA follows: TGTGCCAGCAGTTTTACTCTCTCTCTGGAGCAGTACTTC. Amino acid sequence: CASSFTLSLEQYF.